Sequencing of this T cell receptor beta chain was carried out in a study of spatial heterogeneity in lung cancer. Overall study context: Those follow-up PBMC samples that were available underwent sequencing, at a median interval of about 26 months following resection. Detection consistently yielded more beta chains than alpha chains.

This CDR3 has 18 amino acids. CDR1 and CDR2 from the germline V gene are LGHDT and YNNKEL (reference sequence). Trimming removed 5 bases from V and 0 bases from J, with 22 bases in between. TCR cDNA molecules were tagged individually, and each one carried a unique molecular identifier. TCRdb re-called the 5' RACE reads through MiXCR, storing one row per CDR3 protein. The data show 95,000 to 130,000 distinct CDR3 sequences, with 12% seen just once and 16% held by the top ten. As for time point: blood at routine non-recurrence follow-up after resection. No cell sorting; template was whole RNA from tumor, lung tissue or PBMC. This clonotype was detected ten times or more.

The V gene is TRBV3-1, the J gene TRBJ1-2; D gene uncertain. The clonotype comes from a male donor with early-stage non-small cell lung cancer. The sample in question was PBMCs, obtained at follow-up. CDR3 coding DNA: TGTGCCAGCAGCTCAAGGACGGACGGATGGGGAGCTAACTATGGCTACACCTTC. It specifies CASSSRTDGWGANYGYTF.